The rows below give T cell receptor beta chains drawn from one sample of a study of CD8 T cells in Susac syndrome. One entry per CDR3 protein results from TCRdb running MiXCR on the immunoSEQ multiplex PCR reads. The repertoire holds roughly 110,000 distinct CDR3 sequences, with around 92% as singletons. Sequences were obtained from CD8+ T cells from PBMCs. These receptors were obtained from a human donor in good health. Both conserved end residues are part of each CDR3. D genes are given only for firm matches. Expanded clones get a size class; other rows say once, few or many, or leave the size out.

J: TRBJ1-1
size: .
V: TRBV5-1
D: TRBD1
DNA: TGCGCCAGCAGCAGTACCGGGACAGGGGAGGCTTTCTTT
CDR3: CASSSTGTGEAFF

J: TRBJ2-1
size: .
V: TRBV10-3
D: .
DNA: TGTGCCAGTGGGATTGACAATGAGCAGTTCTTC
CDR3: CASGIDNEQFF

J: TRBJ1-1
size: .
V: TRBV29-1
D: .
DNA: TGCAGCGTAAGTGGGAACACTGAAGCTTTCTTT
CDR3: CSVSGNTEAFF

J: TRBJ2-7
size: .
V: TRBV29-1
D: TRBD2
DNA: TGCAGCGTTCTTAGCGGGGGTCCCTACGAGCAGTACTTC
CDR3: CSVLSGGPYEQYF

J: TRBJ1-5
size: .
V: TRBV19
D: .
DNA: TGTGCCAGTAGTATAAGGGGGGACAATCAGCCCCAGCATTTT
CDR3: CASSIRGDNQPQHF

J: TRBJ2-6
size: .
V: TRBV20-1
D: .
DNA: TGCAGTGCCACGGATGCTAGGGGGGTTGGGGCCAACGTCCTGACTTTC
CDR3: CSATDARGVGANVLTF

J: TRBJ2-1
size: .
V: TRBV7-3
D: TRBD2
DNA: TGTGCCAGCAGCTTAAGACCCACGGAGCGGGAGCTCAATGAGCAGTTCTTC
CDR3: CASSLRPTERELNEQFF

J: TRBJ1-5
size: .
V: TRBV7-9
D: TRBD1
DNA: TGTGCCAGCAGCTCTGGACAGGGCGGTTACAATCAGCCCCAGCATTTT
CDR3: CASSSGQGGYNQPQHF

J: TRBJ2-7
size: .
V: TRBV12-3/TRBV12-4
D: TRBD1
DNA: TGTGCCAGCAGTTTTGTTGACAGGGGGCGCAACGAGCAGTACTTC
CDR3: CASSFVDRGRNEQYF

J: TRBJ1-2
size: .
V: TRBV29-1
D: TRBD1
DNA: TGCAGCGTTGAAGAGGGACAGGGGTTAAACTATGGCTACACCTTC
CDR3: CSVEEGQGLNYGYTF

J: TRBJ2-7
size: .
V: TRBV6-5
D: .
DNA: TGTGCCAGCAGTTACTCGATTCCCGGCCCAACCTACGAGCAGTACTTC
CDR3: CASSYSIPGPTYEQYF

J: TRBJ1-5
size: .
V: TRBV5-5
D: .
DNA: TGTGCCAGCAGCTCTATGGACGGAACCGCGGCCCAGCATTTT
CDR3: CASSSMDGTAAQHF

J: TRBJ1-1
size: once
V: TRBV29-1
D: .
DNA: TGCAGCGTTGTGGTCAAACTGAACACTGAAGCTTTCTTT
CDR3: CSVVVKLNTEAFF

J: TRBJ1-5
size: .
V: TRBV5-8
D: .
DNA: TGTGCCAGCAGCTCGGGACGTTCGGCCGCTTATAGCAATCAGCCCCAGCATTTT
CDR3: CASSSGRSAAYSNQPQHF

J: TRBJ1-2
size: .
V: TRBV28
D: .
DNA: TGTGCCAGCACCCGTGTCGGGTACTATGGCTACACCTTC
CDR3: CASTRVGYYGYTF

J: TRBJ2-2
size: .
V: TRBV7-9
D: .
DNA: TGTGCCAGCAGTCGCGGACAGAACACCGGGGAGCTGTTTTTT
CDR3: CASSRGQNTGELFF

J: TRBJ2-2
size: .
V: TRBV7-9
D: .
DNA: TGTGCCAGCAGCGCCGGGACCGGAACCGGGGAGCTGTTTTTT
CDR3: CASSAGTGTGELFF

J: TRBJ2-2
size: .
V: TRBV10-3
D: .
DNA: TGTGCCATCAGTCTCCGAACCGGGTCCTCCCTGGGCACCGGGGAGCTGTTTTTT
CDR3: CAISLRTGSSLGTGELFF

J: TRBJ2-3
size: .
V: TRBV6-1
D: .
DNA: TGTGCCAGCAGCCCCGGTTCGGGGAGGAGCACAGATACGCAGTATTTT
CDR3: CASSPGSGRSTDTQYF

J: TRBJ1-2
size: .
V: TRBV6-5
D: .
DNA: TGTGCCAGCCGATATGAGGGGATTGCGGGCTACACCTTC
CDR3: CASRYEGIAGYTF

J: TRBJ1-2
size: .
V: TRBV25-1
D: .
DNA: TGTGCCACGAGGGCCGACGCCGTCTATGGCTACACCTTC
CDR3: CATRADAVYGYTF

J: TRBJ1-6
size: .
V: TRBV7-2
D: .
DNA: TGTGCCAGCAGCCCCCGTCCCAGGGCGGACTGGAATTCACCCCTCCACTTT
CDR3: CASSPRPRADWNSPLHF

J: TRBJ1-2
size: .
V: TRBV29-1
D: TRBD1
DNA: TGCAGCGCCATTGACAGGGAATTTGGCTACACCTTC
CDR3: CSAIDREFGYTF

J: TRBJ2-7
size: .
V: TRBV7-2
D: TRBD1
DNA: TGTGCCAGCAGCTTAGGGTGGGGACAGGGGGCAAGGTACGAGCAGTACTTC
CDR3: CASSLGWGQGARYEQYF

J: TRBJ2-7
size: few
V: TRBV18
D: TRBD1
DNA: TGTGCCAGCTCACCACGGGACAGTTTCTACGAGCAGTACTTC
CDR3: CASSPRDSFYEQYF

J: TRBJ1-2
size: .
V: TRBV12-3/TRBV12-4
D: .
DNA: TGTGCCAGCAGCCAGGCACTGGGCTACACCTTC
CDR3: CASSQALGYTF